Listed here are 8 T cell receptor beta chains from one sample, sequenced in a study of blood T cell repertoires in COVID-19. The table came from immunoSEQ multiplex PCR; TCRdb's copy has only in-frame clones and leaves some out. The data contain 150,000 to 200,000 clones, over 75% of them singletons. Sequencing was carried out using peripheral blood. These receptors were obtained from a man aged 60 to 75 with acute or convalescent COVID-19.

The CDR3 coding sequence is TGTGCCAGCGGGACACCATCCTACGAGCAGTACTTC. This codes for CASGTPSYEQYF. This chain uses TRBV7-8 with TRBJ2-7, with D possibly TRBD1 on 6 matching bases. V gave up 8 bases and J gave up 1 base, with 9 bases separating them. This CDR3 has 12 residues. Germline CDR1 is SGHVS and CDR2 is FQNEAQ.

The chain joins TRBV19 to TRBJ2-1; 12 bases agree with TRBD2. This CDR3 region has 14 residues. Per germline, CDR1 LNHDA and CDR2 SQIVND (reference sequence). V dropped 5 bases and J dropped 8; count of bases not matched to a gene: 4. CDR3 protein: CASSLRLAGDEQFF. The CDR3 DNA reads as TGTGCCAGTAGTCTCAGACTAGCGGGAGATGAGCAGTTCTTC.

The chain couples TRBV7-3 to TRBJ2-3; 8 nucleotides match TRBD2. CDR3 length equals 15 residues. V gave up 4 bases and J gave up 0 bases; unmatched junction bases: 3. Germline CDR1 and CDR2: SGHTA and FQGTGA. The CDR3 region is CASSSPSGSTDTQYF. CDR3 sequence (DNA): TGTGCCAGCAGCTCCCCTAGCGGGAGCACAGATACGCAGTATTTT.

This clone appeared a few times. The chain employs TRBV18 and TRBJ2-7; D may be TRBD1 (6 bases). Germline CDR1 reads KGHSH; CDR2 reads LQKENI. V dropped 3 bases and J dropped 5 bases, with 11 bases sitting between them. The CDR3 totals 13 residues. CDR3 amino acids: CASSPANRDEQYF. The CDR3 bases are TGTGCCAGCTCACCGGCGAACAGGGACGAGCAGTACTTC.

The gene calls are TRBV27 and TRBJ2-3; TRBD1 is a possible D gene (6 bases). The germline CDR1 and CDR2 sequences are MNHEY and SMNVEV (reference sequence). V lost 2 bases and J lost 6, with 15 bases in between. This CDR3 contains 15 residues. The CDR3, as DNA: TGTGCCAGCAGTTTAAGCAGGGGACCGCGGGATACGCAGTATTTT. It translates to CASSLSRGPRDTQYF.

The chain carries TRBV2 and TRBJ2-7, with 10 bases fitting TRBD2. Germline CDR1 reads SNHLY; CDR2 reads FYNNEI. There are 15 residues in the CDR3. V shed 5 bases and J 4 bases; nucleotides not matched to a gene: 8. CDR3 sequence: CASSTQAGGPYEQYF. In DNA, the CDR3 is TGTGCCAGCAGTACCCAAGCGGGAGGGCCGTACGAGCAGTACTTC.

With respect to this clone: Additional DNA sequences in this sample encode the identical CDR3. The DNA for the CDR3 is TGTGCCAGCAGTTCGCCAGGGGTAAGGTACGAGCAGTACTTC. This translates into CASSSPGVRYEQYF. The chain uses TRBV6-5 and TRBJ2-7, with D perhaps TRBD1 (6 bases). The V end was cut by 4 bases, the J end by 4 bases, with 14 bases between. The CDR3 is 14 residues long. Germline lookup yields CDR1 MNHEY and CDR2 SVGAGI.

The CDR3 loop is CASSNPGGGTDTQYF. CDR3 sequence (DNA): TGTGCCAGCAGCAACCCAGGGGGCGGGACAGATACGCAGTATTTT. The chain has TRBV28 and TRBJ2-3, with TRBD1 matching 8 bases. The V gene end was trimmed by 6 bases and the J gene end by 3 bases; junction bases not matched to a gene: 8. The CDR3 contains 15 residues. Germline values: CDR1 MDHEN, CDR2 SYDVKM. Full variable domain (outside the CDR3, taken from reference TRBV28 and TRBJ2-3): DVKVTQSSRYLVKRTGEKVFLECVQDMDHENMFWYRQDPGLGLRLIYFSYDVKMKEKGDIPEGYSVSREKKERFSLILESASTNQTSMYLCASSNPGGGTDTQYFGPGTRLTVL.